The 28 T cell receptor beta chains below all came from one sample that was sequenced in a study of T cell changes during pregnancy in multiple sclerosis. The data were produced by immunoSEQ multiplex PCR, yet TCRdb's version contains in-frame clones alone and is incomplete. The top ten hold more than 0.85% of the sample, which has 65,000 to 85,000 clones, 94% seen once. Sequencing used peripheral blood, obtained in the second trimester of pregnancy. Source of these receptors: a female donor in good health, enrolled as a control in a pregnancy study.

V usage is TRBV5-1 and J usage is TRBJ2-7; TRBD1 aligns across 8 bases. V shed 0 bases, J shed 7 bases, and the junction held 9 bases outside the gene matches. From germline, CDR1 is SGHRS and CDR2 YFSETQ. The CDR3 is 15 residues long. This chain's CDR3 is CASSLAPGGRGEQYF. The CDR3 DNA reads TGCGCCAGCAGCTTGGCGCCAGGGGGCCGAGGAGAGCAGTACTTC.

The chain combines TRBV27 with TRBJ2-5; 7 bases map to TRBD2. J lost 4 bases, V lost 3 bases, and 11 bases had no gene match. Germline values: CDR1 MNHEY, CDR2 SMNVEV (reference sequence). CDR3 length: 16 amino acids. As DNA, the CDR3 is TGTGCCAGCAGTTTTCGTGAGGGAGGGCCTATAGAGACCCAGTACTTC. It yields the protein CASSFREGGPIETQYF.

The chain couples TRBV19 to TRBJ1-5; 10 bases are shared with TRBD1. With V trimmed by 4 bases and J by 7 bases, 13 bases remained unmatched. Germline assignment: CDR1 LNHDA and CDR2 SQIVND (reference sequence). The CDR3 loop spans 17 amino acids. The CDR3 DNA reads TGTGCCAGTAGTACTCCTCCCCGGGACAGGGGCGGACAGCCCCAGCATTTT. As protein: CASSTPPRDRGGQPQHF.

J is TRBJ1-5 and V is TRBV27, with TRBD1 as a possible D gene (6 bases). This CDR3 comprises 16 residues. Germline CDR1 MNHEY, CDR2 SMNVEV (reference sequence). Trimming cost V 2 bases and J 1 base, with 12 bases left between them. This CDR3 reads CASSLTGISSNQPQHF. CDR3 sequence (DNA): TGTGCCAGCAGTTTAACAGGGATTTCAAGCAATCAGCCCCAGCATTTT.

The J gene is TRBJ1-5, the V gene TRBV6-1, with D maybe TRBD1 (5 bases). The CDR3 contains 14 residues. Looked up from germline, CDR1 is MNHNS and CDR2 is SASEGT. Trimming cost V 7 bases and J 6 bases, with 16 bases left between them. The DNA of the CDR3 is TGTGCCAGCACCTCCGGGAGGGGTGGTCAGCCCCAGCATTTT. Its protein product is CASTSGRGGQPQHF.

V usage is TRBV5-6 and J usage is TRBJ1-3; D unresolved. V lost 2 bases and J 0 bases, leaving 9 bases between the germline ends. Germline V CDR1 and CDR2: SGHDT, YYEEEE. This CDR3 region has 15 residues. The CDR3 bases are TGTGCCAGCAGCTTCGGCAGCGGCTCTGGAAACACCATATATTTT. Its translation is CASSFGSGSGNTIYF.

The chain uses TRBV6-1 and TRBJ1-4; D unclear. Germline CDR1 MNHNS, CDR2 SASEGT. Trimming took off 8 bases at V and 0 bases at J, with 10 bases between the two ends. CDR3 size: 14 residues. CDR3 in amino acids: CASLGGPTNEKLFF. The CDR3 coding sequence is TGTGCCAGCCTGGGAGGGCCAACTAATGAAAAACTGTTTTTT.

A single count supports this clone. This chain links TRBV4-1 with TRBJ1-4, with TRBD1 matching over 8 bases. From germline, CDR1 is MGHRA and CDR2 YSYEKL. The CDR3 loop spans 14 amino acids. V lost 4 bases and J lost 8; bases outside the gene matches: 6. In DNA, the CDR3 is TGCGCCAGCAGCCGGGGACAGGATTGGGAAAAACTGTTTTTT. Translation: CASSRGQDWEKLFF.

This rearrangement joins TRBV7-2 to TRBJ1-2; D is perhaps TRBD1 (6 bases). The CDR3 has 15 amino acids. V was shortened by 2 bases and J by 8 bases, with 18 bases between the two germline ends. Germline values: CDR1 SGHTA, CDR2 FQGNSA. This CDR3 reads CASSLRGGAARGYTF. The DNA for the CDR3 is TGTGCCAGCAGCTTACGGGGGGGGGCCGCGAGAGGCTACACCTTC.

V is TRBV5-1 and J is TRBJ2-5, with 10 bases aligning to TRBD1. The germline V gene has CDR1 SGHRS and CDR2 YFSETQ. The J segment lost 4 bases and the V segment lost 3 bases, leaving 6 bases of the junction unmatched. This CDR3 is built from 15 residues. The CDR3 bases are TGCGCCAGCAGCTCTTCCGGGACAGGGGTAGAGACCCAGTACTTC. This translates into CASSSSGTGVETQYF. The full variable domain, completed using reference TRBV5-1 and TRBJ2-5, is KAGVTQTPRYLIKTRGQQVTLSCSPISGHRSVSWYQQTPGQGLQFLFEYFSETQRNKGNFPGRFSGRQFSNSRSEMNVSTLELGDSALYLCASSSSGTGVETQYFGPGTRLLVL.

The rearrangement uses TRBV5-1 and TRBJ2-1; the match to TRBD2 covers 12 bases. Germline V lookup: CDR1 SGHRS, CDR2 YFSETQ. V gave up 0 bases and J gave up 6 bases; unmatched junction bases: 4. The CDR3 covers 16 residues. The CDR3 region is CASSLGGTSGPNEQFF. The CDR3 nucleotides read TGCGCCAGCAGCTTGGGAGGGACTAGCGGGCCCAATGAGCAGTTCTTC.

CDR3 sequence (DNA): TGTGCCAGCAGCTTAGCAAGCGGTCCCAAAAACATTCAGTACTTC. Protein product: CASSLASGPKNIQYF. This chain links TRBV7-9 with TRBJ2-4, with a possible D match to TRBD2 (5 bases). The CDR3 runs to 15 residues. Germline values: CDR1 SEHNR, CDR2 FQNEAQ (reference sequence). V lost 0 bases to trimming and J lost 2 bases, with 8 bases between them.

CDR3 residues: CASSGMTGNYEQYF. The CDR3 nucleotides read TGTGCCAGCAGTGGAATGACAGGGAACTACGAGCAGTACTTC. V and J are TRBV25-1 and TRBJ2-7, with 7 bases matching TRBD1. CDR1 and CDR2 from the germline V gene are MGHDK and SYGVNS. The CDR3 is 14 amino acids. Unmatched junction bases numbered 6, after V lost 4 bases and J lost 3 bases.

The chain joins TRBV5-1 to TRBJ2-3; 7 positions match TRBD1. The CDR3 sequence is 15 residues long. Germline assignment: CDR1 SGHRS and CDR2 YFSETQ. J was trimmed by 2 bases and V by 4 bases; bases with no gene match: 7. The CDR3 sequence: CASSNDRDDTDTQYF. CDR3 DNA: TGCGCCAGCAGCAACGACAGGGACGACACAGATACGCAGTATTTT.

This clone is a singleton in its sample. The rearrangement uses TRBV29-1 and TRBJ2-7; 7 bases agree with TRBD1. V lost 6 bases to trimming and J lost 3 bases; unmatched junction nucleotides: 11. CDR1 is SQVTM, CDR2 ANQGSEA, per germline. The CDR3 has 14 residues. CDR3 in DNA: TGCAGCGTCGCTAATCCGGGACAGCTCTACGAGCAGTACTTC. It codes for CSVANPGQLYEQYF.

V is TRBV7-6 and J is TRBJ2-1; 10 bases match TRBD2. V gave up 4 bases and J gave up 2 bases; unmatched junction bases: 11. Germline lookup yields CDR1 SGHVS and CDR2 FNYEAQ. CDR3 size: 18 residues. Here the CDR3 reads CASSSGTSAQLTYNEQFF. Here the CDR3 DNA reads TGTGCCAGCAGCTCCGGGACTAGCGCCCAGCTAACCTACAATGAGCAGTTCTTC.

The rearrangement links TRBV2 to TRBJ2-3; D gene unclear. CDR1 is SNHLY and CDR2 is FYNNEI in the germline V gene. The CDR3 totals 14 residues. The V and J ends lost 7 bases and 1 base respectively, with 12 bases between them. CDR3 coding DNA: TGTGCCAGCAACCGACTTCAGCGCACAGATACGCAGTATTTT. Translated: CASNRLQRTDTQYF.

V and J are TRBV4-1 and TRBJ2-7; D might be TRBD1 (7 bases). The V gene's germline CDR1 is MGHRA and CDR2 YSYEKL. V was clipped by 3 bases and J by 1 base, with 13 bases between them. The CDR3 is 15 amino acids. The CDR3 reads CASSQSQGGSYEQYF. CDR3 in DNA: TGCGCCAGCAGCCAGTCTCAGGGGGGATCCTACGAGCAGTACTTC.

The chain has TRBV5-4 and TRBJ2-1; the match to TRBD2 covers 7 bases. The V and J ends lost 4 bases and 4 bases, in that order; junction bases with no gene match: 8. CDR1 is SGHNT, CDR2 YYREEE, per germline (reference sequence). The length of the CDR3 is 15 residues. Written as DNA, the CDR3 is TGTGCCAGCAGCCTAGCGGAGTCGATATACAATGAGCAGTTCTTC. Translation gives CASSLAESIYNEQFF.

The chain joins TRBV2 to TRBJ2-5, with TRBD1 identical over 9 bases. CDR3 size: 13 residues. Unmatched junction bases numbered 6, after V lost 8 bases and J lost 5 bases. Germline values: CDR1 SNHLY, CDR2 FYNNEI. CDR3 region: CASWEGQGETQYF. The CDR3 DNA reads as TGTGCCAGCTGGGAGGGACAGGGTGAGACCCAGTACTTC.

V usage is TRBV5-4 and J usage is TRBJ2-1; 7 bases map to TRBD2. Germline V lookup: CDR1 SGHNT, CDR2 YYREEE (reference sequence). This CDR3 has 18 amino acids. J gave up 8 bases and V 4 bases, and 21 bases lay outside the gene matches. The CDR3 DNA is TGTGCCAGCAGCCCCCGAACCGCGGGGCGCGGGAGTAGGGATGAGCAGTTCTTC. This sequence encodes CASSPRTAGRGSRDEQFF.

DNA for the CDR3: TGTGCCAGCAGACGACTTCTAGCGGGAGGGCAGGATGAGCAGTTCTTC. Translating gives CASRRLLAGGQDEQFF. The genes are TRBV2 and TRBJ2-1; 12 bases map to TRBD2. Germline V lookup: CDR1 SNHLY, CDR2 FYNNEI. V was clipped by 6 bases and J by 8 bases; unmatched bases: 11. The CDR3 contains 16 residues.

V gene TRBV28 combines with J gene TRBJ2-5; D is possibly TRBD2 (6 bases). The CDR3 loop spans 13 amino acids. The V and J ends lost 2 bases and 6 bases respectively, with 10 bases between them. The germline gives CDR1 MDHEN, CDR2 SYDVKM. The CDR3 loop is CASSLLGGKTQYF. The CDR3 DNA sequence: TGTGCCAGCAGTTTACTTGGGGGGAAGACCCAGTACTTC.

The rearrangement joins TRBV5-4 to TRBJ2-5; the D gene is possibly TRBD2 (7 bases). The ends were cut back, 2 bases at V and 3 bases at J, with 11 bases in the middle. This CDR3 comprises 14 residues. Germline lookup yields CDR1 SGHNT and CDR2 YYREEE (reference sequence). For the CDR3, the DNA is TGTGCCAGCAGCTTTGTAGGGGGGGAAGAGACCCAGTACTTC. This codes for CASSFVGGEETQYF. The whole variable domain, filled in from reference TRBV5-4 and TRBJ2-5, reads ETGVTQSPTHLIKTRGQQVTLRCSSQSGHNTVSWYQQALGQGPQFIFQYYREEENGRGNFPPRFSGLQFPNYSSELNVNALELDDSALYLCASSFVGGEETQYFGPGTRLLVL.

The count of this clone is one. The genes are TRBV7-2 and TRBJ1-1, with 9 nucleotides matching TRBD1. With 5 bases clipped from V and 8 bases from J, the junction kept 6 bases outside the gene matches. Germline CDR1 SGHTA, CDR2 FQGNSA. This CDR3 region has 13 residues. The CDR3 coding sequence is TGTGCCAGCAGCGTAACAGGGGGCGCCGAAGCTTTCTTT. As protein: CASSVTGGAEAFF. The whole variable domain, filled in from reference TRBV7-2 and TRBJ1-1, reads GAGVSQSPSNKVTEKGKDVELRCDPISGHTALYWYRQSLGQGLEFLIYFQGNSAPDKSGLPSDRFSAERTGGSVSTLTIQRTQQEDSAVYLCASSVTGGAEAFFGQGTRLTVV.

This rearrangement joins TRBV29-1 to TRBJ1-2; 7 bases match TRBD1. With V trimmed by 7 bases and J by 2 bases, 7 bases remained unmatched. Germline CDR1 is SQVTM and CDR2 is ANQGSEA. The CDR3 spans 13 residues. The CDR3 coding sequence is TGCAGCGCAACCCAGGGGGTAAACTATGGCTACACCTTC. This translates into CSATQGVNYGYTF.

The chain uses TRBV4-1 and TRBJ2-1; 11 bases map to TRBD1. Germline CDR1 is MGHRA and CDR2 is YSYEKL. The length of the CDR3 is 15 residues. Trimming took 3 bases from V and 8 from J; bases not matched to a gene: 6. The CDR3 sequence is CASSQTRTGGDEQFF. Written as DNA, the CDR3 is TGCGCCAGCAGCCAGACCCGGACAGGGGGCGATGAGCAGTTCTTC.

This sequence joins TRBV7-9 and TRBJ2-3, with 8 bases that match TRBD1. From germline, CDR1 is SEHNR and CDR2 FQNEAQ (reference sequence). Trimming took 8 bases from V and 5 from J; bases not matched to a gene: 9. The CDR3 contains 14 residues. CDR3 bases: TGTGCCAGCCAAAGGACAGGGCCAGGAGATACGCAGTATTTT. Its protein is CASQRTGPGDTQYF.